Each of the 5 T cell receptor beta chains below was sequenced from the same sample in a study of blood T cell repertoires in COVID-19. The repertoire was sequenced with immunoSEQ multiplex PCR; TCRdb's copy has only in-frame clones and lacks some. The sample lists over 350,000 clones, around nine tenths occurring once. Sequenced input: PBMCs or T cells enriched from blood (not recorded which). These receptors were collected from a woman in her 50s who had recovered from COVID-19.

V usage is TRBV19 and J usage is TRBJ1-2; D gene ambiguous. The CDR3 contains 11 residues. V shed 11 bases and J shed 4 bases, with 11 bases lying between them. The germline gives CDR1 LNHDA, CDR2 SQIVND (reference sequence). DNA for the CDR3: TGTGCCGTTGTGGTGAGCTATGGCTACACCTTC. This gives the protein CAVVVSYGYTF.

J is TRBJ2-3 and V is TRBV5-1; possible D gene TRBD2, 5 bases. CDR3 length equals 12 residues. The germline CDR1 and CDR2 sequences are SGHRS and YFSETQ. The V and J ends lost 7 bases and 1 base respectively, with 7 bases between them. CDR3 region: CASAGRTDTQYF. The CDR3 nucleotides are TGCGCCAGCGCGGGTCGCACAGATACGCAGTATTTT.

This chain connects TRBV9 to TRBJ2-7; D is unclear. The CDR3 totals 14 residues. The germline CDR1 and CDR2 sequences are SGDLS and YYNGEE. Trimming removed 4 bases at V and 4 bases at J, with 15 bases between. For the CDR3, the DNA is TGTGCCAGCAGCCAGTCGGGTGTGTCGTACGAGCAGTACTTC. Translation gives CASSQSGVSYEQYF.

V and J are TRBV6-5 and TRBJ1-5, with TRBD1 matching 7 bases. The CDR3 is 13 residues long. V lost 6 bases, J lost 7 bases, and 6 bases stayed unmatched. Germline-derived CDR1 and CDR2 are MNHEY and SVGAGI. The CDR3 loop is CASSLQGGQPQHF. The CDR3 bases are TGTGCCAGCAGCCTCCAGGGGGGACAGCCCCAGCATTTT.

This clone was detected only once. The chain couples TRBV2 to TRBJ2-1; D ambiguous. The V and J ends lost 8 bases and 1 base respectively, with 12 bases between them. Germline V CDR1 and CDR2: SNHLY, FYNNEI. CDR3 length: 14 amino acids. The CDR3, as DNA: TGTGCCAGCGAACCTGGAGTTTCCTACAATGAGCAGTTCTTC. Residues: CASEPGVSYNEQFF.